This T cell receptor (beta chain) was captured in a study of shared clonotypes between healthy human individuals. CD45RO-negative, CCR7-positively selected cells formed the naive CD8 fraction, excluding terminally differentiated effector memory CD45RA+ cells. The protocol was immunoSEQ multiplex PCR, while the TCRdb copy is restricted to in-frame clones and leaves out a portion. The top ten clones hold more than 0.95% of a sample with nearly 2 million clones, approximately 94% of them seen once. CDR1 is KGHSH, CDR2 LQKENI, per germline. The germline V and J ends were trimmed by 3 bases and 6 bases, with 11 bases remaining between them. This CDR3 has 13 residues.

This chain joins TRBV18 and TRBJ1-2; no clear D. This sequence was found in a man aged 18 to 30 in good health. The sequenced sample was naive CD8+ T cells sorted from blood. The CDR3 sequence: CASSPHPLDGYTF. The CDR3 nucleotides read TGTGCCAGCTCACCTCATCCCCTTGATGGCTACACCTTC.